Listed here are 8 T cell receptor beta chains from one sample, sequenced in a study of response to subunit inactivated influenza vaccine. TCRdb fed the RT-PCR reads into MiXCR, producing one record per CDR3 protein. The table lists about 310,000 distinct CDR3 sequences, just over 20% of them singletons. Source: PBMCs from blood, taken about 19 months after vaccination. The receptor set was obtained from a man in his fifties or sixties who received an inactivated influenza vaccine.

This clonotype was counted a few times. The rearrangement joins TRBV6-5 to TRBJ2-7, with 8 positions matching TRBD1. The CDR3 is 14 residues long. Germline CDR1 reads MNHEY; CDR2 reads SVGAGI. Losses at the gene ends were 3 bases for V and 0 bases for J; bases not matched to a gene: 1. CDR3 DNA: TGTGCCAGCAGTTATCAGGGGGCCTCCTACGAGCAGTACTTC. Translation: CASSYQGASYEQYF.

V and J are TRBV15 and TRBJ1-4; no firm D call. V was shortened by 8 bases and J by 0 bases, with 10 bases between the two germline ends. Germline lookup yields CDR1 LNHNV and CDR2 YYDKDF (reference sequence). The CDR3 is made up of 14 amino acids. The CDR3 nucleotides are TGTGCCACCGCATGGGTCCCAACTAATGAAAAACTGTTTTTT. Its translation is CATAWVPTNEKLFF.

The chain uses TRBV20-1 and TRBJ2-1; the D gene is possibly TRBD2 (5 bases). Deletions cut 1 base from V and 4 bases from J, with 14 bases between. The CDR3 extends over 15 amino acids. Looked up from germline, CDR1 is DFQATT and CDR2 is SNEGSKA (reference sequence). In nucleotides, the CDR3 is TGCAGTGCTAGAGTGCGGGCGGACGCTTACAATGAGCAGTTCTTC. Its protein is CSARVRADAYNEQFF.

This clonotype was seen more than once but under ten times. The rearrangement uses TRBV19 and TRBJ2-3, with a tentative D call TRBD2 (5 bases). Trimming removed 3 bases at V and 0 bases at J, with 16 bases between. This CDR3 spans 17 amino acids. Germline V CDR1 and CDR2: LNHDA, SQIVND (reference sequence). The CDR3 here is CASSIGVGRASTDTQYF. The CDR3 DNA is TGTGCCAGTAGTATCGGGGTCGGCAGAGCTAGCACAGATACGCAGTATTTT.

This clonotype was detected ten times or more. CDR3 sequence reads: CASSYSTADYGYTF. The DNA of the CDR3 is TGTGCCAGCAGTTACTCGACAGCGGACTATGGCTACACCTTC. The V and J genes are TRBV6-5 and TRBJ1-2, with TRBD1 as a possible D gene (5 bases). Germline CDR1 reads MNHEY; CDR2 reads SVGAGI. This CDR3 is 14 amino acids long. With 0 bases removed from V and 3 bases from J, the gap between germline ends came to 8 bases.

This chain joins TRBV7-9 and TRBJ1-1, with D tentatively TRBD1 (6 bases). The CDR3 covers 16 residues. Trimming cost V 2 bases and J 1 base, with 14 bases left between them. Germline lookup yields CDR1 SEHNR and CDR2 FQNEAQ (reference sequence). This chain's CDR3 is CASSLWGRGPNTEAFF. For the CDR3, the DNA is TGTGCCAGCAGCTTATGGGGCCGGGGGCCGAACACTGAAGCTTTCTTT.

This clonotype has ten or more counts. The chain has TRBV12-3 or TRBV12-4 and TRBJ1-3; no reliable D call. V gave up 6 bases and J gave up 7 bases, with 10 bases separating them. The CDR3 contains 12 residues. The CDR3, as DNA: TGTGCCAGCAGCCAGGCCCGGAACACCATATATTTT. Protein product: CASSQARNTIYF.

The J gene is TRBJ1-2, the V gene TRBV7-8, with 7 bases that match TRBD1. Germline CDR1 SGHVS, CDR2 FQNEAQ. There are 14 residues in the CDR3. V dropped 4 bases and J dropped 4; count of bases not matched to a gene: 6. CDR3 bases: TGTGCCAGCAGCTCGGCCCCAGGGGGCTATGGCTACACCTTC. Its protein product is CASSSAPGGYGYTF.